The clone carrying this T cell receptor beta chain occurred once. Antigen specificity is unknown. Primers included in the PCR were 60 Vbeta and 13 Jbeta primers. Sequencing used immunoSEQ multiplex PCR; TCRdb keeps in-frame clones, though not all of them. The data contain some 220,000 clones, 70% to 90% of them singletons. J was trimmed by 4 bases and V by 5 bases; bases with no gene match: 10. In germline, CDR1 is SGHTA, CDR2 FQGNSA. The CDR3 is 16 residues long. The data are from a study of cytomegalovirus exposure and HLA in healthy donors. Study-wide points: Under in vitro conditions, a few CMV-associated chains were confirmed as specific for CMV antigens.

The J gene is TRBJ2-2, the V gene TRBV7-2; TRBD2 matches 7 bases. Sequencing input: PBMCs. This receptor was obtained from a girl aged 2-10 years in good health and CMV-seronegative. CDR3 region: CASSPTSSGVTGELFF. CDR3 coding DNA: TGTGCCAGCAGCCCGACGTCTAGCGGAGTCACCGGGGAGCTGTTTTTT.